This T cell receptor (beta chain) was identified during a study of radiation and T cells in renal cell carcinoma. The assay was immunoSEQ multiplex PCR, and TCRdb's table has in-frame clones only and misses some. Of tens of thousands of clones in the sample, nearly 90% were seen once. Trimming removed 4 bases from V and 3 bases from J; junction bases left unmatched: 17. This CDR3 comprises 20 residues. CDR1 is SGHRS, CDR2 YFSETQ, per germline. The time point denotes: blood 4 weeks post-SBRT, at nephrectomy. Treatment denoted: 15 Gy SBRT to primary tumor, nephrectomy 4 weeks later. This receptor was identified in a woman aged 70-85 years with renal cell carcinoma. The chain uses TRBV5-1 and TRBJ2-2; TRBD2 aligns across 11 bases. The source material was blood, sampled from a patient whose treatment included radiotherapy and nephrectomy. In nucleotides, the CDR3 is TGCGCCAGCAGCGCCATATCCCCACCTAGCGGGGGGCCCTACACCGGGGAGCTGTTTTTT. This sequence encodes CASSAISPPSGGPYTGELFF.